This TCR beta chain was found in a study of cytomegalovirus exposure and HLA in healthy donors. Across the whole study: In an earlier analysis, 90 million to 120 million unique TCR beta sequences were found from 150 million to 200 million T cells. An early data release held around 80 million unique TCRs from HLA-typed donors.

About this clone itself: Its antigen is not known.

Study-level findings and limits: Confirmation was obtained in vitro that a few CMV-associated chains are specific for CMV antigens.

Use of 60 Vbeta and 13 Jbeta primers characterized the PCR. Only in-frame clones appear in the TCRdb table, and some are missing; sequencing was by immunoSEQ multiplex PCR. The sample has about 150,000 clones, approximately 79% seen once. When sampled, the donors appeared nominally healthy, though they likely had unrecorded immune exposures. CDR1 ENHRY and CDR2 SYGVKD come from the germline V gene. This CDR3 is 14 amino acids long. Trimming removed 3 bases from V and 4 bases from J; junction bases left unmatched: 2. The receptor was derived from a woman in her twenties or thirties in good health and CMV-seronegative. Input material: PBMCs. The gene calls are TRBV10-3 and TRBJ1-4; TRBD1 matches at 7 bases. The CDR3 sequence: CAISDDRVNEKLFF. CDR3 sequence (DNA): TGTGCCATCAGTGATGACAGGGTTAATGAAAAACTGTTTTTT.